This TCR beta chain was retrieved from a study of a mutant IDH1 vaccine in newly diagnosed glioma. Across the study: Before enrollment, patients got radiotherapy alone, temozolomide alone, or mostly the combination. General study points: Pseudoprogression showed no apparent link to changes in top peripheral T cell clonotypes. Immune responses induced by vaccination arose in approximately 93% of the patients.

Documented time point: week 11, during vaccination. Every single dose of the vaccine, 300 ug of mutant IDH1 20-mer peptide, came with topical imiquimod. Generated by immunoSEQ multiplex PCR, the TCRdb table keeps only in-frame clones and is missing some. The table includes tens of thousands of clones, roughly 80% detected once. As for this clone: What it recognizes is unknown. Other DNA sequences within the sample encode an identical CDR3.

The sequence derives from a woman in her fifties or sixties with glioma. This material consisted of PBMCs, taken from a glioma patient whose treatment included an IDH1 peptide vaccine.

For the CDR3, the DNA is TGCGCCAGCAGCTTGGCGGGGGCAAGCACAGATACGCAGTATTTT. Its protein product is CASSLAGASTDTQYF. The genes are TRBV5-1 and TRBJ2-3; D may be TRBD1 or TRBD2 (6 bases each). V lost 0 bases and J 0 bases, leaving 8 bases between the germline ends. The CDR3 sequence is 15 residues long. From germline, CDR1 is SGHRS and CDR2 YFSETQ.